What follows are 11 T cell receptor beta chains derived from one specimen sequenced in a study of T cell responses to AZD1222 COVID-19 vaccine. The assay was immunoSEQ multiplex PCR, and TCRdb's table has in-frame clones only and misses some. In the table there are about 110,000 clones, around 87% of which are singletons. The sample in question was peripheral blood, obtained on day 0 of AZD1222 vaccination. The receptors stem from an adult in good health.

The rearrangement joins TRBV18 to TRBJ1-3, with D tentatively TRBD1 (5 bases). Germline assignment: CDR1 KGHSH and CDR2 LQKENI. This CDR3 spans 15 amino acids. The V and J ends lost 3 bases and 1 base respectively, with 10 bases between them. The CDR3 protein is CASSPGGESGNTIYF. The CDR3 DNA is TGTGCCAGCTCACCCGGAGGGGAATCTGGAAACACCATATATTTT.

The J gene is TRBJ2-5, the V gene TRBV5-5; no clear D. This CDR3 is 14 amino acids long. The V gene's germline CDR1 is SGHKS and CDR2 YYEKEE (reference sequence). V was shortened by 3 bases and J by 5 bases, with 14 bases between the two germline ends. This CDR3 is CASSSQTSIETQYF. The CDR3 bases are TGTGCCAGCAGCTCACAGACGTCAATTGAGACCCAGTACTTC.

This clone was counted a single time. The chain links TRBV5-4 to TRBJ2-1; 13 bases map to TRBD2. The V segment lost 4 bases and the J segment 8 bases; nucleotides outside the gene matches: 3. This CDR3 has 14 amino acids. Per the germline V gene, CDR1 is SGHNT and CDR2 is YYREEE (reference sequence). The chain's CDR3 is CASSGTSGTDEQFF. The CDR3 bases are TGTGCCAGCAGCGGGACTAGCGGGACGGATGAGCAGTTCTTC.

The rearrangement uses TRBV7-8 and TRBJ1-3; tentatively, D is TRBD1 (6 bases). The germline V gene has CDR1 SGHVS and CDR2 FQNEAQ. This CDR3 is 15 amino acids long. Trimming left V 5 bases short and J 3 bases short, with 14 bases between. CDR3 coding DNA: TGTGCCAGCAGCCGAGCGGGGGCGGGTGGAAACACCATATATTTT. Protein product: CASSRAGAGGNTIYF.

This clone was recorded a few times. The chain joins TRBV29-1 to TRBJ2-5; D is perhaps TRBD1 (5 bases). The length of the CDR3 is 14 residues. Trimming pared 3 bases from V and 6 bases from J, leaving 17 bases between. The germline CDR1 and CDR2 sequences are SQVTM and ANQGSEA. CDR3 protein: CSVEVQAGPQTQYF. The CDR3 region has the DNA TGCAGCGTTGAGGTGCAGGCAGGGCCACAGACCCAGTACTTC.

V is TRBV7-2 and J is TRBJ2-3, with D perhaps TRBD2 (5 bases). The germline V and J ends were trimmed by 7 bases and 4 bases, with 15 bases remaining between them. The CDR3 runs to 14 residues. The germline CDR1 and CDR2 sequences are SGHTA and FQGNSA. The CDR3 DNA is TGTGCCAGCACCCCCCCGGGGTTCGCAGATACGCAGTATTTT. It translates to CASTPPGFADTQYF.

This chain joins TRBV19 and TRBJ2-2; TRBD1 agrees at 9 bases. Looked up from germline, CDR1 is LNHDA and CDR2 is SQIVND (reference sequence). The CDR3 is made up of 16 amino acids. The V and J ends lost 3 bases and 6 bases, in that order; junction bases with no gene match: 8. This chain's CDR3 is CASSIPGQGFSGELFF. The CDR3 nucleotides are TGTGCCAGTAGTATCCCGGGACAGGGTTTTTCCGGGGAGCTGTTTTTT.

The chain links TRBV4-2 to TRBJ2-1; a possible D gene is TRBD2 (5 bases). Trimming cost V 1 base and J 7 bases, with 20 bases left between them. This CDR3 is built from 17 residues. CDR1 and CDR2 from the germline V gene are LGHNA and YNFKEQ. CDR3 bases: TGTGCCAGCAGCCAAGCGTTTCACAGAGGGTCCAATAATGAGCAGTTCTTC. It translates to CASSQAFHRGSNNEQFF.

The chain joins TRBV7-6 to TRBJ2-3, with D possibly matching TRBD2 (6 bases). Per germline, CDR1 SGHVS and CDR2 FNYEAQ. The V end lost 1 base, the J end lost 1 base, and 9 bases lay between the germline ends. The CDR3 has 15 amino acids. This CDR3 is CASSLGAGGTDTQYF. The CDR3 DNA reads TGTGCCAGCAGCTTAGGAGCGGGCGGCACAGATACGCAGTATTTT.

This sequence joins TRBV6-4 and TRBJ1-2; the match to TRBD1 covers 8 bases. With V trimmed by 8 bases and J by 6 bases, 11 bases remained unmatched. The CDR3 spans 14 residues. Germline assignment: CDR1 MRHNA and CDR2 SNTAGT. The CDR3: CASRRSTGVDGYTF. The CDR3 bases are TGTGCCAGCCGAAGGTCGACAGGGGTTGATGGCTACACCTTC.

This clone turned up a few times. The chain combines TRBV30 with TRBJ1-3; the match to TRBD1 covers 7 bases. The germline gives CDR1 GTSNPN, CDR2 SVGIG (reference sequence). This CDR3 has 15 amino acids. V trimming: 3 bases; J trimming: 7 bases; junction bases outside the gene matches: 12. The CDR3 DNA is TGTGCCTGGAGCATTGACAGGGCCCGCGGGAACACCATATATTTT. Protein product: CAWSIDRARGNTIYF.